The 21 T cell receptor beta chains below all came from one sample that was sequenced in a study of human T cells and chemical hapten exposure (dated by TCRdb to about 2021). Per the publication, the time point label means: patch test 1, 2 weeks after DPC sensitization. In the paper's terms, the treatment or condition label means: therapeutic diphenylcyclopropenone sensitization with weekly scalp DPC. Library preparation used RACE. Sequencing was carried out with a NextSeq 500. TCRdb applied fastp at Q25 and MiXCR to the public reads, then kept only in-frame beta chains. CDR3 protein duplicates are merged, each entry listing the most common genes and DNA. The sample table lists roughly 100,000 distinct CDR3 sequences, 8% to 13% of them with a count of one. The top ten constitute roughly 3.5% of the sample. This specimen was whole blood, taken in connection with sensitization to the hapten diphenylcyclopropenone (DPC). Every receptor here comes from a woman aged 40 to 55 with alopecia areata. Some clones in this sample may be carry-over from other donors' samples.

This clonotype occurred many times. This sequence joins TRBV12-3 or TRBV12-4 and TRBJ1-1, with D unresolved. V was clipped by 5 bases and J by 3 bases, with 13 bases between them. The CDR3 has 14 residues. CDR3 sequence reads: CASSPFRVYTEAFF. For the CDR3, the DNA is TGTGCCAGCAGTCCATTTAGGGTGTACACTGAAGCTTTCTTT.

This clonotype was recorded a few times. The rearrangement links TRBV7-9 to TRBJ1-1; D not certain. The CDR3 length is 12 residues. Per germline, CDR1 SEHNR and CDR2 FQNEAQ (reference sequence). V was cut by 5 bases and J by 2 bases, with 6 bases left in between. The CDR3 DNA is TGTGCCAGCAGCCCCACTAACACTGAAGCTTTCTTT. This codes for CASSPTNTEAFF.

This clonotype was seen a few times. In DNA, the CDR3 is TGCAGCGTTGAGGGGACTAGCGGGAGAGGGCTGGAGACCCAGTACTTC. Encoded protein: CSVEGTSGRGLETQYF. The rearrangement uses TRBV29-1 and TRBJ2-5; 14 nucleotides align to TRBD2. The CDR3 is 16 residues long. V was clipped by 3 bases and J by 5 bases; unmatched bases: 8. Germline V CDR1 and CDR2: SQVTM, ANQGSEA.

This clonotype was detected ten times or more. J is TRBJ1-5 and V is TRBV18; a possible D gene is TRBD1 (5 bases). Trimming pared 4 bases from V and 0 bases from J, leaving 7 bases between. Germline values: CDR1 KGHSH, CDR2 LQKENI. The CDR3 loop spans 14 amino acids. CDR3 protein: CASSRQNSNQPQHF. DNA for the CDR3: TGTGCCAGCTCACGACAGAATAGCAATCAGCCCCAGCATTTT.

This clonotype was found many times. The chain couples TRBV4-1 to TRBJ1-6; weak D call: TRBD1 (5 bases). The germline V gene encodes CDR1 MGHRA and CDR2 YSYEKL. The V gene lost 0 bases and the J gene lost 10 bases, with 13 bases spanning the gap. This CDR3 has 15 amino acids. In DNA, the CDR3 is TGCGCCAGCAGCCAAGATATTCAGGGAGTCTCACCCCTCCACTTT. Its protein product is CASSQDIQGVSPLHF.

This clonotype showed up just a few times. The chain employs TRBV4-3 and TRBJ2-7; 8 positions agree with TRBD1. Looked up from germline, CDR1 is LGHNA and CDR2 is YSLEER. The ends lost 4 bases at V and 3 bases at J; junction bases unmatched: 5. This CDR3 spans 14 amino acids. CDR3 sequence (DNA): TGCGCCAGCAGCCGAAGACAGGGGAGCTACGAGCAGTACTTC. This gives the protein CASSRRQGSYEQYF.

The sample holds many counts of this clonotype. The CDR3 protein is CASRTHQGDEQFF. In DNA form, the CDR3 reads TGTGCCAGTAGAACCCACCAGGGGGATGAGCAGTTCTTC. V gene TRBV19 combines with J gene TRBJ2-1; TRBD1 matches at 7 bases. With 6 bases clipped from V and 8 bases from J, the junction kept 7 bases outside the gene matches. Germline V gene sequence: CDR1 LNHDA, CDR2 SQIVND (reference sequence). There are 13 residues in the CDR3.

The chain has TRBV27 and TRBJ1-5; D is uncertain. The CDR3 runs to 15 residues. The germline CDR1 and CDR2 sequences are MNHEY and SMNVEV (reference sequence). The V gene lost 5 bases and the J gene lost 0 bases, with 11 bases spanning the gap. CDR3 residues: CASSVGRSSNQPQHF. CDR3 bases: TGTGCCAGCAGTGTAGGACGGAGTAGCAATCAGCCCCAGCATTTT.

This clonotype was counted a few times. A much larger clone differs by one base, so this may be a read error. The rearrangement joins TRBV18 to TRBJ1-1; possible D gene TRBD1, 6 bases. Germline V gene lookup returns CDR1 KGHSH and CDR2 LQKENI. V was cut by 4 bases and J by 1 base, with 10 bases left in between. The CDR3 length is 14 residues. CDR3 DNA sequence: TGTGCCAGCTCACACCAGACAGGGAACACTGAAGCTTTCTTT. Translation: CASSHQTGNTEAFF.

In this sample, this clonotype turned up a few times. The chain employs TRBV29-1 and TRBJ1-1; the D is unclear. Trimming pared 2 bases from V and 0 bases from J, leaving 10 bases between. CDR1 is SQVTM and CDR2 is ANQGSEA in the germline V gene. The CDR3 spans 14 residues. The CDR3 loop is CSVESNTMNTEAFF. Written as DNA, the CDR3 is TGCAGCGTTGAATCCAATACGATGAACACTGAAGCTTTCTTT.

V gene TRBV28 combines with J gene TRBJ2-1; D gene uncertain. V shed 8 bases and J shed 3 bases, with 14 bases lying between them. The CDR3 runs 14 residues. Germline V lookup: CDR1 MDHEN, CDR2 SYDVKM. DNA for the CDR3: TGTGCCAGCGGCCCGGTAAGAATCTACAATGAGCAGTTCTTC. As protein: CASGPVRIYNEQFF.

Turning to this clonotype: A much larger clone is a single base away; this may be a read error. The V gene is TRBV5-6, the J gene TRBJ2-3, with unresolved D. Germline loops: CDR1 SGHDT, CDR2 YYEEEE. The CDR3 spans 15 residues. V shed 7 bases and J shed 6 bases, with 21 bases lying between them. Here the CDR3 reads CASCPPGPGKDTQYF. CDR3 nucleotide sequence: TGTGCCAGCTGCCCCCCGGGTCCTGGGAAGGATACGCAGTATTTT.

The table lists this clonotype with many counts. This chain links TRBV20-1 with TRBJ2-5; 8 bases are a match to TRBD2. Germline trimming cut 6 bases from V and 4 bases from J; bases unmatched to any gene: 7. The CDR3 length is 13 residues. Germline CDR1 DFQATT, CDR2 SNEGSKA (reference sequence). In DNA, the CDR3 is TGCAGTGCAAAGCGGGAGACGGGAGAGACCCAGTACTTC. Its translation is CSAKRETGETQYF.

This clonotype has more than one count but fewer than ten. The chain combines TRBV5-6 with TRBJ2-1, with TRBD1 as a possible D gene (5 bases). CDR3 size: 13 residues. V lost 3 bases and J lost 9, with 13 bases in between. Per the germline V gene, CDR1 is SGHDT and CDR2 is YYEEEE. The CDR3 DNA reads TGTGCCAGCAGCTGGGGCAGGAGTCCTGAGCAGTTCTTC. Residues: CASSWGRSPEQFF. Filled out from reference TRBV5-6 and TRBJ2-1, the complete variable domain reads DAGVTQSPTHLIKTRGQQVTLRCSPKSGHDTVSWYQQALGQGPQFIFQYYEEEERQRGNFPDRFSGHQFPNYSSELNVNALLLGDSALYLCASSWGRSPEQFFGPGTRLTVL.

In the case of this clonotype: A much larger clone differs from this one at a single base, so this may be a read error. The chain employs TRBV9 and TRBJ1-5; 9 bases are shared with TRBD1. Germline-derived CDR1 and CDR2 are SGDLS and YYNGEE. This CDR3 region has 14 residues. CDR3 DNA: TGTGCCAGCAGTCGGGACAGGGACAATCAGCCCCGGCATTTT. Its protein is CASSRDRDNQPRHF.

This clonotype occurred many times. The chain uses TRBV29-1 and TRBJ2-1; TRBD2 aligns across 7 bases. CDR1 and CDR2 from the germline V gene are SQVTM and ANQGSEA. CDR3 length: 16 residues. The ends lost 6 bases at V and 3 bases at J; junction bases unmatched: 14. CDR3 protein: CSVENPRGSVYNEQFF. The CDR3 nucleotides read TGCAGCGTCGAAAACCCGCGGGGGAGCGTCTACAATGAGCAGTTCTTC.

This clonotype appeared a few times. This chain uses TRBV28 with TRBJ2-4; D possibly corresponds to TRBD2 (6 bases). This CDR3 spans 14 amino acids. Deletions cut 4 bases from V and 12 bases from J, with 19 bases between. CDR1 is MDHEN and CDR2 is SYDVKM in the germline V gene. For the CDR3, the DNA is TGTGCCAGCAGTTCCCCGACTAGTATCCGGGATCAGTACTTC. Translating gives CASSSPTSIRDQYF.

This clonotype was recorded a few times. The genes are TRBV7-2 and TRBJ1-5; weak D call: TRBD1 (6 bases). The CDR3 is made up of 14 amino acids. The V end was cut by 5 bases, the J end by 6 bases, with 14 bases between. Germline loops: CDR1 SGHTA, CDR2 FQGNSA. CDR3 loop: CASSQLQGRQPQHF. The CDR3 DNA is TGTGCCAGCAGCCAACTCCAGGGGCGTCAGCCCCAGCATTTT.

There are many counts of this clonotype. This chain links TRBV11-2 with TRBJ2-2, with 7 bases lining up with TRBD1. V trimming: 2 bases; J trimming: 7 bases; junction bases outside the gene matches: 7. The CDR3 spans 15 residues. Germline-derived CDR1 and CDR2 are SGHAT and FQNNGV. The CDR3 nucleotides read TGTGCCAGCAGCTTAACCCGACAGGGAATCGGGGAGCTGTTTTTT. Amino acids: CASSLTRQGIGELFF.

The CDR3 reads CAWSVGGKNTEAFF. DNA of the CDR3: TGTGCCTGGAGTGTGGGCGGGAAGAACACTGAAGCTTTCTTT. The chain uses TRBV30 and TRBJ1-1; D uncertain. V dropped 0 bases and J dropped 1 base, with 9 bases sitting between them. The CDR3 sequence is 14 residues long. Looked up from germline, CDR1 is GTSNPN and CDR2 is SVGIG (reference sequence).

V and J are TRBV2 and TRBJ2-3; 11 nucleotides agree with TRBD2. After removal of 5 bases from V and 7 bases from J, the junction contained 8 bases not matched to a gene. This CDR3 is built from 15 residues. Germline loops: CDR1 SNHLY, CDR2 FYNNEI. DNA of the CDR3: TGTGCCAGCAGTAAGACTAGCGGGGAACCAAATACGCAGTATTTT. Translating it yields CASSKTSGEPNTQYF.